This entry features one T cell receptor beta chain sequence. Its antigen is not identified. Repertoires were generated with immunoSEQ multiplex PCR, while TCRdb's copy carries only in-frame clones and drops some. The sample records 100,000 to 150,000 clones, about 96% being singletons. There are 14 residues in the CDR3. V shed 6 bases, J shed 6 bases, and the junction held 3 bases outside the gene matches. Germline loops: CDR1 MNHEY, CDR2 SVGAGI. The record originates from a study of cytomegalovirus exposure and HLA in healthy donors. About the study: The 500 to 850 first-cohort repertoires and the 95 to 150 validation repertoires shared the same platform, a later analysis reported.

Study results and limitations: According to a subsequent analysis, TCR clusters identified in the first cohort showed a tendency to co-occur across the 110 or so validation repertoires. For cytomegalovirus status, the classifier reportedly gave diagnoses with high specificity and sensitivity.

What was sequenced was PBMCs. The chain combines TRBV6-5 with TRBJ2-2, with TRBD1 matching over 11 bases. This TCR was sampled from a man aged 18 to 30 in good health and CMV-seronegative. The CDR3 spells CASRRDRGSGELFF. The CDR3 nucleotides are TGTGCCAGCAGACGGGACAGGGGGTCCGGGGAGCTGTTTTTT.